The 25 T cell receptor beta chains below were found in one sample sequenced in a study of PD-1 blockade in classical Hodgkin lymphoma. Sample time point: cycle 4 day 1 (C4D1), after five to seven weeks of nivolumab. Each of the patients experienced relapse following autologous stem cell transplantation, and their brentuximab vedotin exposure differed. The assay was immunoSEQ multiplex PCR, and TCRdb's table has in-frame clones only and misses some. The sample comprises over 85,000 clones, 90% of which are singletons, and approximately 3% rests with the top ten. The source was peripheral blood mononuclear cells (PBMCs), collected before the fourth cycle of nivolumab. The source is a human donor with classical Hodgkin lymphoma.

This clone was picked up a small number of times. Other DNA sequences of this sample code for an identical CDR3. The chain has TRBV27 and TRBJ1-6; unclear D gene. Between the trimmed V and J ends, which lost 3 bases and 8 bases, there was a span of 5 bases. From germline, CDR1 is MNHEY and CDR2 SMNVEV (reference sequence). CDR3 length: 12 residues. The CDR3 protein is CASSFPDSPLHF. The CDR3 bases are TGTGCCAGCAGTTTTCCGGATTCACCCCTCCACTTT.

This rearrangement joins TRBV30 to TRBJ2-5, with TRBD2 identical over 7 bases. The CDR3 consists of 13 residues. Germline lookup yields CDR1 GTSNPN and CDR2 SVGIG (reference sequence). Trimming at V came to 2 bases and at J to 3 bases, leaving 3 bases not matched to a gene. The CDR3 here is CAWSQLAKETQYF. In DNA form, the CDR3 reads TGTGCCTGGAGTCAACTAGCGAAAGAGACCCAGTACTTC.

The V call is TRBV5-1, the J call TRBJ2-5, with 7 bases fitting TRBD1. V shed 2 bases, J shed 3 bases, and the junction held 7 bases outside the gene matches. Germline V gene data show CDR1 as SGHRS and CDR2 as YFSETQ. CDR3 size: 15 residues. The CDR3 sequence is CASSFHGQDEETQYF. The CDR3 DNA is TGCGCCAGCAGCTTCCACGGACAGGACGAAGAGACCCAGTACTTC.

The table lists this clone with a count of one. The V gene is TRBV7-2, the J gene TRBJ2-2, with 16 bases aligning to TRBD2. V lost 5 bases and J lost 2; bases outside the gene matches: 8. Germline values: CDR1 SGHTA, CDR2 FQGNSA. This CDR3 comprises 19 residues. The CDR3 DNA reads as TGTGCCAGCAGCACGGGACTAGCGGGGGGGCGTCTTAACACCGGGGAGCTGTTTTTT. It encodes CASSTGLAGGRLNTGELFF. Combining the CDR3 with reference TRBV7-2 and TRBJ2-2 gives the whole variable domain GAGVSQSPSNKVTEKGKDVELRCDPISGHTALYWYRQSLGQGLEFLIYFQGNSAPDKSGLPSDRFSAERTGGSVSTLTIQRTQQEDSAVYLCASSTGLAGGRLNTGELFFGEGSRLTVL.

This clone was picked up a small number of times. The chain uses TRBV2 and TRBJ2-5; the D gene is possibly TRBD2 (5 bases). V lost 7 bases, J lost 5 bases, and 11 bases lay in between. Germline-derived CDR1 and CDR2 are SNHLY and FYNNEI. This CDR3 contains 12 residues. In nucleotides, the CDR3 is TGTGCCAGCATCGAGGGATCCGAGACCCAGTACTTC. Translated, it gives CASIEGSETQYF.

V gene TRBV19 combines with J gene TRBJ2-1; D call uncertain. This CDR3 has 11 residues. The V gene's germline CDR1 is LNHDA and CDR2 SQIVND (reference sequence). V was trimmed by 3 bases and J by 6 bases, leaving 3 bases between them. The CDR3 region is CASSIFNEQFF. DNA of the CDR3: TGTGCCAGTAGTATTTTCAATGAGCAGTTCTTC.

The V and J genes are TRBV30 and TRBJ1-2, with D uncertain. The CDR3 spans 11 residues. V gave up 3 bases and J gave up 7 bases, with 9 bases separating them. Germline V gene data show CDR1 as GTSNPN and CDR2 as SVGIG (reference sequence). The CDR3, as DNA: TGTGCCTGGAGAGGGTTAGTTGGCTACACCTTC. Translation gives CAWRGLVGYTF.

This chain links TRBV7-2 with TRBJ2-3; TRBD2 aligns across 8 bases. The V gene's germline CDR1 is SGHTA and CDR2 FQGNSA. Losses at the gene ends were 5 bases for V and 2 bases for J; bases not matched to a gene: 6. This CDR3 contains 15 residues. This CDR3 is CASSVQRGITDTQYF. The DNA of the CDR3 is TGTGCCAGCAGCGTACAGCGGGGGATCACAGATACGCAGTATTTT. The variable domain in full, completed from reference TRBV7-2 and TRBJ2-3, reads GAGVSQSPSNKVTEKGKDVELRCDPISGHTALYWYRQSLGQGLEFLIYFQGNSAPDKSGLPSDRFSAERTGGSVSTLTIQRTQQEDSAVYLCASSVQRGITDTQYFGPGTRLTVL.

The gene calls are TRBV9 and TRBJ1-3, with TRBD1 matching over 9 bases. J was trimmed by 7 bases and V by 0 bases; bases with no gene match: 2. The CDR3 sequence is 14 residues long. Germline CDR1 reads SGDLS; CDR2 reads YYNGEE. In DNA, the CDR3 is TGTGCCAGCAGCGTAGGTGGACAGGGGAACACCATATATTTT. Amino acid sequence: CASSVGGQGNTIYF.

The J gene is TRBJ1-5, the V gene TRBV5-6; a possible D gene is TRBD1 (5 bases). CDR3 length: 14 residues. The V and J ends lost 4 bases and 2 bases respectively, with 10 bases between them. Germline assignment: CDR1 SGHDT and CDR2 YYEEEE. As DNA, the CDR3 is TGTGCCAGCAGCCCTGGACAAGGCAATCAGCCCCAGCATTTT. Translating it yields CASSPGQGNQPQHF.

The gene calls are TRBV19 and TRBJ1-2; D is possibly TRBD1 (5 bases). V was cut by 3 bases and J by 3 bases, with 14 bases left in between. This CDR3 region has 15 residues. The germline V gene has CDR1 LNHDA and CDR2 SQIVND (reference sequence). The CDR3 DNA reads TGTGCCAGTAGTATTGGGTCAGGGAGCCACTATGGCTACACCTTC. This encodes CASSIGSGSHYGYTF.

The genes are TRBV6-5 and TRBJ1-1, with D possibly matching TRBD1 (5 bases). In germline, CDR1 is MNHEY, CDR2 SVGAGI. The CDR3 is 13 amino acids. Trimming shortened V by 3 bases and J by 4 bases, and 9 bases separated the two germline ends. CDR3 residues: CASSYKGTTEAFF. The CDR3, as DNA: TGTGCCAGCAGTTATAAGGGGACCACTGAAGCTTTCTTT.

This chain connects TRBV4-3 to TRBJ1-1, with 8 bases that match TRBD1. This CDR3 is built from 14 residues. The germline gives CDR1 LGHNA, CDR2 YSLEER. V trimming: 1 base; J trimming: 5 bases; junction bases outside the gene matches: 3. The CDR3 is CASSQVTGGTEAFF. CDR3 nucleotides: TGCGCCAGCAGCCAAGTTACAGGGGGTACTGAAGCTTTCTTT.

This rearrangement joins TRBV9 to TRBJ1-2; D unclear. V shed 4 bases and J shed 8 bases, with 12 bases lying between them. Germline CDR1 reads SGDLS; CDR2 reads YYNGEE. The CDR3 has 12 residues. The CDR3 DNA sequence: TGTGCCAGCAGCCAGCCGTGGGGAGGCTACACCTTC. Translating gives CASSQPWGGYTF.

The chain links TRBV20-1 to TRBJ2-1; D is undetermined. The CDR3 is 11 amino acids. Trimming stripped 5 bases from V and 7 bases from J, with 9 bases between. Looked up from germline, CDR1 is DFQATT and CDR2 is SNEGSKA (reference sequence). This CDR3 reads CSALSENEQFF. Here the CDR3 DNA reads TGCAGTGCTCTGTCAGAGAATGAGCAGTTCTTC.

The DNA of the CDR3 is TGTGCCAGCAGCTTGGGACAGGGGTCGGACAATGAGCAGTTCTTC. This translates into CASSLGQGSDNEQFF. The chain is built from TRBV7-9 and TRBJ2-1; 10 bases map to TRBD1. With V trimmed by 3 bases and J by 5 bases, 4 bases remained unmatched. Germline CDR1 SEHNR, CDR2 FQNEAQ (reference sequence). The CDR3 has 15 residues.

CDR3 nucleotide sequence: TGTGCCAGCTCCCCAGGACATCAGACGGGGGGCTACACCTTC. It codes for CASSPGHQTGGYTF. V gene TRBV18 combines with J gene TRBJ1-2, with TRBD1 as a possible D gene (5 bases). This CDR3 spans 14 amino acids. The V gene's germline CDR1 is KGHSH and CDR2 LQKENI. Trimming stripped 6 bases from V and 8 bases from J, with 19 bases between.

V gene TRBV28 combines with J gene TRBJ1-1, with D unclear. V lost 10 bases and J 3 bases, leaving 18 bases between the germline ends. The CDR3 runs to 14 residues. CDR1 is MDHEN and CDR2 is SYDVKM in the germline V gene. CDR3 protein: CAIERRVSDTEAFF. The CDR3 DNA is TGTGCCATCGAGCGGAGGGTGAGTGACACTGAAGCTTTCTTT.

The V and J genes are TRBV2 and TRBJ1-5; no firm D call. The germline V gene encodes CDR1 SNHLY and CDR2 FYNNEI. V was cut by 8 bases and J by 7 bases, with 15 bases left in between. CDR3 length: 13 residues. CDR3 sequence: CASHIRWGQPQHF. The CDR3 DNA sequence: TGTGCCAGCCATATTAGGTGGGGACAGCCCCAGCATTTT.

The V gene is TRBV7-2, the J gene TRBJ2-3; possibly TRBD2 for D (5 bases). Trimming removed 5 bases at V and 3 bases at J, with 18 bases between. The CDR3 loop spans 16 amino acids. Per the germline V gene, CDR1 is SGHTA and CDR2 is FQGNSA. CDR3 loop: CASSPTSGLFTDTQYF. As DNA, the CDR3 is TGTGCCAGCAGCCCCACCAGCGGCTTATTTACAGATACGCAGTATTTT.

This clone was seen only once. The J gene is TRBJ1-6, the V gene TRBV4-2, with D possibly TRBD1 on 5 matching bases. CDR1 is LGHNA, CDR2 YNFKEQ, per germline. Trimming took off 3 bases at V and 4 bases at J, with 10 bases between the two ends. CDR3 size: 15 residues. Here the CDR3 DNA reads TGTGCCAGCAGCCAGGACGGGACGTATAATTCACCCCTCCACTTT. Residues: CASSQDGTYNSPLHF.

CDR3 in DNA: TGCAGCGTTCCCCGAGGACCCACCATGAACACTGAAGCTTTCTTT. Translating gives CSVPRGPTMNTEAFF. The chain uses TRBV29-1 and TRBJ1-1; D gene uncertain. CDR3 size: 15 residues. CDR1 and CDR2 from the germline V gene are SQVTM and ANQGSEA. The germline V and J ends were trimmed by 5 bases and 0 bases, with 16 bases remaining between them. Together with reference TRBV29-1 and TRBJ1-1, the CDR3 gives the full variable domain: SAVISQKPSRDICQRGTSLTIQCQVDSQVTMMFWYRQQPGQSLTLIATANQGSEATYESGFVIDKFPISRPNLTFSTLTVSNMSPEDSSIYLCSVPRGPTMNTEAFFGQGTRLTVV.

V and J are TRBV30 and TRBJ2-5; D gene ambiguous. V lost 3 bases and J 5 bases, leaving 16 bases between the germline ends. Germline assignment: CDR1 GTSNPN and CDR2 SVGIG (reference sequence). The CDR3 consists of 14 residues. The CDR3 coding sequence is TGTGCCTGGAGCGTCGGGTCCCAAATGGAGACCCAGTACTTC. It translates to CAWSVGSQMETQYF.

This clone appeared a single time. The chain combines TRBV6-1 with TRBJ1-5, with a tentative D call TRBD1 (6 bases). The CDR3 extends over 15 amino acids. The germline V gene has CDR1 MNHNS and CDR2 SASEGT. V was shortened by 11 bases and J by 3 bases, with 20 bases between the two germline ends. The CDR3 bases are TGTGCCGAGACCTGGGCAGGGGCGGACAATCAGCCCCAGCATTTT. Its protein is CAETWAGADNQPQHF.

The chain uses TRBV9 and TRBJ1-5; maybe TRBD1 (6 bases). Germline loops: CDR1 SGDLS, CDR2 YYNGEE. The V end lost 4 bases, the J end lost 3 bases, and 11 bases lay between the germline ends. The CDR3 is 14 residues long. CDR3 sequence (DNA): TGTGCCAGCAGCTTTTCAGGGGACAATCAGCCCCAGCATTTT. It is translated as CASSFSGDNQPQHF.